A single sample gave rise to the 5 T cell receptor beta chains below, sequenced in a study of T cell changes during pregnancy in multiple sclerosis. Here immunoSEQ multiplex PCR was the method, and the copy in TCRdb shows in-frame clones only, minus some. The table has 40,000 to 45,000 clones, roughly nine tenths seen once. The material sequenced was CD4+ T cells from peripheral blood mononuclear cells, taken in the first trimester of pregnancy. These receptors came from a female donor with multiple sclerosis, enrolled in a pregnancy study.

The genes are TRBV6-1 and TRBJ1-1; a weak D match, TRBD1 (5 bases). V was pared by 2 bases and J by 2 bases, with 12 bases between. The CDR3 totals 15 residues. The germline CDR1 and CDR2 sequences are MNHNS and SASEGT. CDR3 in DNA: TGTGCCAGCAGTGAAAGGGGACTGGGCAACACTGAAGCTTTCTTT. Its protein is CASSERGLGNTEAFF.

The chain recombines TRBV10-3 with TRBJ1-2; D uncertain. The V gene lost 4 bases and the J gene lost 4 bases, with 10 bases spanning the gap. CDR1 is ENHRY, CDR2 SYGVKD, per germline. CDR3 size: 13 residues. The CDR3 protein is CAISGREIYGYTF. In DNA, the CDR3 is TGTGCCATCAGTGGCCGGGAGATCTATGGCTACACCTTC.

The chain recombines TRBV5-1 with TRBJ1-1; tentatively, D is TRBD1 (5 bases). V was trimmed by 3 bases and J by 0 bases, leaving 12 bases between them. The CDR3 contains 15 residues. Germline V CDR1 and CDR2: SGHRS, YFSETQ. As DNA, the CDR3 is TGCGCCAGCAGCTCTACGGGACTCCTGAACACTGAAGCTTTCTTT. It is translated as CASSSTGLLNTEAFF. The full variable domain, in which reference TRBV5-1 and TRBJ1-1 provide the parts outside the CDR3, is KAGVTQTPRYLIKTRGQQVTLSCSPISGHRSVSWYQQTPGQGLQFLFEYFSETQRNKGNFPGRFSGRQFSNSRSEMNVSTLELGDSALYLCASSSTGLLNTEAFFGQGTRLTVV.

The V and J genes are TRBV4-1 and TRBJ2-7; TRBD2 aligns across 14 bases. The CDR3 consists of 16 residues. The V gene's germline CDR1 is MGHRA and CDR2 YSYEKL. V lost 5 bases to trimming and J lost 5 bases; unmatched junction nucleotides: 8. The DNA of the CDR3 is TGCGCCAGCAGCATACGACTAGCGGGAGGGCCCCACGAGCAGTACTTC. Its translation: CASSIRLAGGPHEQYF.

CDR3 sequence reads: CASRARGQGGTEAFF. In nucleotides, the CDR3 is TGTGCCAGCAGGGCCCGGGGACAGGGGGGCACTGAAGCTTTCTTT. The chain recombines TRBV28 with TRBJ1-1; TRBD1 matches at 11 bases. The CDR3 has 15 amino acids. Trimming took 6 bases from V and 4 from J; bases not matched to a gene: 7. The germline V gene has CDR1 MDHEN and CDR2 SYDVKM. The full variable domain, its missing parts supplied by reference TRBV28 and TRBJ1-1, is DVKVTQSSRYLVKRTGEKVFLECVQDMDHENMFWYRQDPGLGLRLIYFSYDVKMKEKGDIPEGYSVSREKKERFSLILESASTNQTSMYLCASRARGQGGTEAFFGQGTRLTVV.